This T cell receptor (beta chain) was sequenced in a study of cytomegalovirus exposure and HLA in healthy donors. The study's findings and limits: The study labeled fewer than 200 TCR beta chains cytomegalovirus-associated.

This clone was detected only a few times. What it recognizes is unknown. From germline, CDR1 is LNHDA and CDR2 SQIVND (reference sequence). With 10 bases clipped from V and 1 base from J, the junction kept 9 bases outside the gene matches. The CDR3 is 14 amino acids. The PCR contained 60 Vbeta and 13 Jbeta primers. Here immunoSEQ multiplex PCR was the method, and the copy in TCRdb shows in-frame clones only, minus some. The table lists roughly 93,000 clones, roughly three quarters of them singletons. Specimen: PBMCs. This sequence originates from a man in his forties in good health and CMV-seronegative. The chain couples TRBV19 to TRBJ1-1; 7 bases line up with TRBD1. CDR3 loop: CATTPGQSNTEAFF. For the CDR3, the DNA is TGTGCCACCACACCGGGACAGTCGAACACTGAAGCTTTCTTT. Full variable domain (outside the CDR3, taken from reference TRBV19 and TRBJ1-1): DGGITQSPKYLFRKEGQNVTLSCEQNLNHDAMYWYRQDPGQGLRLIYYSQIVNDFQKGDIAEGYSVSREKKESFPLTVTSAQKNPTAFYLCATTPGQSNTEAFFGQGTRLTVV.